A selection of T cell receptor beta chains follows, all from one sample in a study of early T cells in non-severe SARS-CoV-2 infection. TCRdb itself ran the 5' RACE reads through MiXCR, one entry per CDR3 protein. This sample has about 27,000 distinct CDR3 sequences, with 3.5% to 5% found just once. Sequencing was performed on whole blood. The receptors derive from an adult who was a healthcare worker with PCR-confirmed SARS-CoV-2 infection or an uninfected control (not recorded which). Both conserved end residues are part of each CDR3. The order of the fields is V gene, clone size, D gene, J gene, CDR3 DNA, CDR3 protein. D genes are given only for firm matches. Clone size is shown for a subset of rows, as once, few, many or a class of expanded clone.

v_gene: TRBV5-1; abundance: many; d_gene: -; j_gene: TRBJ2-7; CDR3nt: TGCGCCAGCAGTCCTGGGGGCAGAGGAAGGTCCTACGAGCAGTACTTC; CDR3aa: CASSPGGRGRSYEQYF
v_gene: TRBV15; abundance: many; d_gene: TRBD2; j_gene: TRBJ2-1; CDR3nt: TGTGCCACCAGCAGGACTAGCGGGAGTTACAATGAGCAGTTCTTC; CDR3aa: CATSRTSGSYNEQFF
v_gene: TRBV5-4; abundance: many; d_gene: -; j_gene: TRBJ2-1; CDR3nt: TGTGCCAGCAGCTTACGGGACTTAATTCGCAATGAGCAGTTCTTC; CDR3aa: CASSLRDLIRNEQFF
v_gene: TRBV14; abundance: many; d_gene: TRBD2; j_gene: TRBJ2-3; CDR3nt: TGTGCCAGCAGCCAACCGGGACTAGCGGGAGGTTTTTTAGACACAGATACGCAGTATTTT; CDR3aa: CASSQPGLAGGFLDTDTQYF
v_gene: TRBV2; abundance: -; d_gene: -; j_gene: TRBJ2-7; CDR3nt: TGTGCCAGCAGTTCTGGGGCTTTGGGGGCAACCTACGAGCAGTACTTC; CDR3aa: CASSSGALGATYEQYF
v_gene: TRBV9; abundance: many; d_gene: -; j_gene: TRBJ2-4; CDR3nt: TGTGCCAGCCGTTCTCGTCCGGGCTTCCCAATTCAGTACTTC; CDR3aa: CASRSRPGFPIQYF
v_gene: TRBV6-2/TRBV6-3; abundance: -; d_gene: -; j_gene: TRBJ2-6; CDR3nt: TGTGCCAGCAGTTACCAAGGCCGGGGCTCTGGGGCCAACGTCCTGACTTTC; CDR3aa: CASSYQGRGSGANVLTF
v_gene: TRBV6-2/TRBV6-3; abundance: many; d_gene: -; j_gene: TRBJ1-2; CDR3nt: TGTGCCAGCAGACCAGCTGCTAACTATGGCTACACCTTC; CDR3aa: CASRPAANYGYTF
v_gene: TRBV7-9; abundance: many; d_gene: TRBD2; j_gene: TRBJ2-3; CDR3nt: TGTGCCAGCAGCGAAGTGACTAGCGCGGGGGATACGCAGTATTTT; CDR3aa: CASSEVTSAGDTQYF
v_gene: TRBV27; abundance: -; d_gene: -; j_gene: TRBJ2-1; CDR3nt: TGTGCCAGCAGTTTGAATTACGACTCCTACAATGAGCAGTTCTTC; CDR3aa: CASSLNYDSYNEQFF
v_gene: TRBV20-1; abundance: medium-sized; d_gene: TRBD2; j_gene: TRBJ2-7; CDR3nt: TGCAGTGCTAGAAAGGCGGGAGCGGTCGGCGAGCAGTACTTC; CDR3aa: CSARKAGAVGEQYF
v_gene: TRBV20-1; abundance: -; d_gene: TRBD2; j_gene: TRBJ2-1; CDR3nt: TGCAGTGCTAGAGAGTTTGGCGGGAGCTACAATGAGCAGTTCTTC; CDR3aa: CSAREFGGSYNEQFF
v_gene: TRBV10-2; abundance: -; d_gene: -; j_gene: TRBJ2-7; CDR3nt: TGCGCCAGCAGTGAGTCCTCCCCATACGAGCAGTACTTC; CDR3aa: CASSESSPYEQYF
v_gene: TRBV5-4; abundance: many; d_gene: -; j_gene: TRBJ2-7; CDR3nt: TGTGCCAGCAGCTTGGGGAGCTTCTACGAGCAGTACTTC; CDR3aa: CASSLGSFYEQYF
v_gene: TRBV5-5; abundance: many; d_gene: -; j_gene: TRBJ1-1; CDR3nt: TGTGCCAGCAGCGGACAGAATGAAGCTTTCTTT; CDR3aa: CASSGQNEAFF
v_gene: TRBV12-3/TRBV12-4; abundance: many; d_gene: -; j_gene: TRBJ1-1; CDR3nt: TGTGCCAGCAGTAATACGGCCCGCAGCTTT; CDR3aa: CASSNTARSF
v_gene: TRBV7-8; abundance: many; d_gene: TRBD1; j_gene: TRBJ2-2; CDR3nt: TGTGCCAGCAGTGTACAGGGGCGGACCGGGGAGCTGTTTTTT; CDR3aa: CASSVQGRTGELFF
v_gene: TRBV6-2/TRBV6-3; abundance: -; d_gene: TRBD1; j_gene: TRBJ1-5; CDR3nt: TGTGCCAGCAGTTACCCGGGGACAGGCCGGAGTCAGCCCCAGCATTTT; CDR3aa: CASSYPGTGRSQPQHF
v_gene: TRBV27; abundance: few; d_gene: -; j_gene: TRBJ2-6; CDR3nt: TGTGCCAGCAGTCTTAGGAGCTACTCTGGGGCCAACGTCCTGACTTTC; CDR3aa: CASSLRSYSGANVLTF
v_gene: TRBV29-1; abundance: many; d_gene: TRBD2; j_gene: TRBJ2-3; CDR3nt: TGCAGCGCCCAGGGACTAGCGGCTAGCACAGATACGCAGTATTTT; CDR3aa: CSAQGLAASTDTQYF
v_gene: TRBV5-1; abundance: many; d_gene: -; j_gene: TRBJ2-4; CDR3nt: TGCGCCAGCAGCCTAGGGGGGTCTCTAGCCAAAAACATTCAGTACTTC; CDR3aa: CASSLGGSLAKNIQYF
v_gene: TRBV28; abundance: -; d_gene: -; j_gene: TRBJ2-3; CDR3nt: TGTGCCAGCAGTACTCAGAGCGATACGCAGTATTTT; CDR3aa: CASSTQSDTQYF
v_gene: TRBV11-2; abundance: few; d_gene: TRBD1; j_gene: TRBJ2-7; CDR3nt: TGTGCCAGCAGCTTAGTTGGGACAGCGTCCTACGAGCAGTACTTC; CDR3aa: CASSLVGTASYEQYF
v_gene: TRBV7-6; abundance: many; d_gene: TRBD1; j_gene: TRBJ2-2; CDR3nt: TGTGCCAGCAGGAAGGGGGCGGGCACCGGGGAGCTGTTTTTT; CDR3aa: CASRKGAGTGELFF
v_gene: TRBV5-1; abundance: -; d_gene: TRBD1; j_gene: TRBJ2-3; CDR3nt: TGCGCCAGCAGCTTGGCGGGACAGGGGTCAGATACGCAGTATTTT; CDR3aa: CASSLAGQGSDTQYF
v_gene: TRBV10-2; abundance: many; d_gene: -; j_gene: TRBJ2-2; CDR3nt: TGCGCCAGCAGTGAGGCAACGATATCGGAGCTGTTTTTT; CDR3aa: CASSEATISELFF
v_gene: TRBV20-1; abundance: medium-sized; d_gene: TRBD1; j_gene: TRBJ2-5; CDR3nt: TGCAGTGCGTCCCACGGACAGGCCCAAGAGACCCAGTACTTC; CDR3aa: CSASHGQAQETQYF
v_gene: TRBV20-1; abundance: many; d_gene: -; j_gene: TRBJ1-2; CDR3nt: TGCAGTGCTACGGACAGTGGAGATGGCTACACCTTC; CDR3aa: CSATDSGDGYTF
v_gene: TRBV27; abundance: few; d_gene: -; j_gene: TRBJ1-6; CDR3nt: TGTGCCAGCAGATTAGGGCGGGGGACGCGAGCTCACGGCGTCGATTCACCCCTCCACTTT; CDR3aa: CASRLGRGTRAHGVDSPLHF
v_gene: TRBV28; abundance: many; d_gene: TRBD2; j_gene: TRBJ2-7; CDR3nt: TGTGCCAGCAGTCCAATGACTAGCAGTGGACTCTACGAGCAGTACTTC; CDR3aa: CASSPMTSSGLYEQYF
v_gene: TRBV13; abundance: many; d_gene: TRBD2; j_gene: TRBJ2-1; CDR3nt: TGTGCCAGCAGCTTTCAACTAGCGCCGAGCTCCTACAATGAGCAGTTCTTC; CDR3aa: CASSFQLAPSSYNEQFF
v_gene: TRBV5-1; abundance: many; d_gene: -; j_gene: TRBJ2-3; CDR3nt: TGCGCCAGTGCCGCGGGGGATACGCAGTATTTT; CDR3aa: CASAAGDTQYF
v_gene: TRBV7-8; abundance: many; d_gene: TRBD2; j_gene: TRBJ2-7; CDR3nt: TGTGCCAGCAGCTTAAGAAGACTAGCGGGCCCTCCCTACGAGCAGTACTTC; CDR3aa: CASSLRRLAGPPYEQYF
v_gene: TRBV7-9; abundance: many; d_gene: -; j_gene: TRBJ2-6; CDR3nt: TGTGCCAGCAGCCCTTGGTCTGGGGCCAACGTCCTGACTTTC; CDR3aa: CASSPWSGANVLTF
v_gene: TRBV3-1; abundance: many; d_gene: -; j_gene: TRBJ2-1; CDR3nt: TGTGCCAGCAGCCCACAGGGTGGCGAGCAGTTCTTC; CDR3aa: CASSPQGGEQFF
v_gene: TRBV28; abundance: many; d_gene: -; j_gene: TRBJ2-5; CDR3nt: TGTGCCAGCAGTTTACTGGGGAGCCCGGGGACCCAGTACTTC; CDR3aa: CASSLLGSPGTQYF
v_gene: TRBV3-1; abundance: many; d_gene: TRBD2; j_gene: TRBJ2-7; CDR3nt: TGTGCCAGCAGCCACCTTCTAGCGGCCCCTTACGAGCAGTACTTC; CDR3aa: CASSHLLAAPYEQYF
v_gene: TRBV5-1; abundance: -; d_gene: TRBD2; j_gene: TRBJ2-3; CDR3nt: TGCGCCAGCAGCTCGGGACTAGCGGGCCTTAGCACAGATACGCAGTATTTT; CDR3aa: CASSSGLAGLSTDTQYF
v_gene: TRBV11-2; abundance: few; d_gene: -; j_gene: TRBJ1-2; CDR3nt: TGTGCCAGCAGCCGCTCGAGCACCTATGGCTACACCTTC; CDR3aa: CASSRSSTYGYTF
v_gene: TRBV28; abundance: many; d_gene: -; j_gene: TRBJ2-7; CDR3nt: TGTGCCAGCAGGCCGTCGATAGGGGCTGTGCAGCAGTACTTC; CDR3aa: CASRPSIGAVQQYF
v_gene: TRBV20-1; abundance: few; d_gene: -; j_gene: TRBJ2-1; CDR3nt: TGCAGTGCTAGCCTTTTGAAGGGGTCGAATGAGCAGTTCTTC; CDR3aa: CSASLLKGSNEQFF
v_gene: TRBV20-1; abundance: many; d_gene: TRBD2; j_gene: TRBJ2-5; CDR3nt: TGCAGTGCTAGACTAGCGGGAGTGAAGGAGACCCAGTACTTC; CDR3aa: CSARLAGVKETQYF
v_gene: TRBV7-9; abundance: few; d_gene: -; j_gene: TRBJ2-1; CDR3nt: TGTGCCAGCAGCTCAGGGCCCGGGACTCCGAGCTCCTACAATGAGCAGTTCTTC; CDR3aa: CASSSGPGTPSSYNEQFF
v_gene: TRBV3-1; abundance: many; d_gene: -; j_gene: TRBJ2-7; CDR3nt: TGTGCCAGCAGCCACAGGGATCCCTACGAGCAGTACTTC; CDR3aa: CASSHRDPYEQYF
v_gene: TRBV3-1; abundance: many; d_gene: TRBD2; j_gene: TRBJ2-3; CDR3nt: TGTGCCAGCAGCCAAGATTGGAGGGAGGGCGCAGATACGCAGTATTTT; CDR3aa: CASSQDWREGADTQYF
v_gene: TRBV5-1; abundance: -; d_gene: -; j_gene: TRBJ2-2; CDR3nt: TGCGCCAGCAGCTATCGATCCGGGACAAACACCGGGGAGCTGTTTTTT; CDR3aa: CASSYRSGTNTGELFF
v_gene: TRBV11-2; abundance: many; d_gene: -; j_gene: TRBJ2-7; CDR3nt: TGTGCCAGCAGCACCAATGGCCCCTACGAGCAGTACTTC; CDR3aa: CASSTNGPYEQYF
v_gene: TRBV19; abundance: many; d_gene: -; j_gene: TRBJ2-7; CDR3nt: TGTGCCAGTAAGAAAGGCGGCTCCGACGAGCAGTACTTC; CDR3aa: CASKKGGSDEQYF
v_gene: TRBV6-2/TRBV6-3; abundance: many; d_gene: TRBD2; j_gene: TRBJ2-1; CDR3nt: TGTGCCATCCAGAAGCGGGAGGGGTTCTACAATGAGCAGTTCTTC; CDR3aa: CAIQKREGFYNEQFF
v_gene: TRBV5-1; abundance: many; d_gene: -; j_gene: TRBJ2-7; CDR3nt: TGCGCCAGCAGCTTGGCCCCGGGGAGAGACTACGAGCAGTACTTC; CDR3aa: CASSLAPGRDYEQYF
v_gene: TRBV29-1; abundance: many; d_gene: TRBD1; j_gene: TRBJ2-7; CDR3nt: TGCAGCGTTGCGATGGCCGGGACAGGGTCCTACGAGCAGTACTTC; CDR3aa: CSVAMAGTGSYEQYF
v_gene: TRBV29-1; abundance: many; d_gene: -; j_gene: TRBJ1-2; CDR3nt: TGCAGCGTTGAATTTCGGGGCGGCTATGGCTACACCTTC; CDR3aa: CSVEFRGGYGYTF
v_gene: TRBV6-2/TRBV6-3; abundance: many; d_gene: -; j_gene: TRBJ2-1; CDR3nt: TGTGCCAGCAAAGACTCGACGGTCAATGAGCAGTTCTTC; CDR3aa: CASKDSTVNEQFF
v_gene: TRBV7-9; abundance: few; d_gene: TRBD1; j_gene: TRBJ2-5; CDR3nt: TGTGCCAGCAGTTTGCAGGGGGCAGAGACCCAGTACTTC; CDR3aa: CASSLQGAETQYF
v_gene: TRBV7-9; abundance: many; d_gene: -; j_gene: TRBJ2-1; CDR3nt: TGTGCCAGCAGACCCGACCCTAGGGGTGAGCAGTTCTTC; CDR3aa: CASRPDPRGEQFF
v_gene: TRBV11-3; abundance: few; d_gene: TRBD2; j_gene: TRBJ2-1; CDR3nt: TGTGCCAGCAGCTCCTCCGGAGCGGGGAACTACAATGAGCAGTTCTTC; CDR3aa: CASSSSGAGNYNEQFF
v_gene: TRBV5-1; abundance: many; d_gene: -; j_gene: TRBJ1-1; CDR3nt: TGCGCCAGCAGCTTACAGATCCGGAACACTGAAGCTTTCTTT; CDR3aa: CASSLQIRNTEAFF